Presented here are 14 T cell receptor beta chains from one specimen sequenced in a study of neoadjuvant anti-PD-1 for oral cavity cancer. The repertoire was sequenced with immunoSEQ multiplex PCR; TCRdb's copy has only in-frame clones and lacks some. This sample has 84,000 or so clones, with under 85% found just once. This material consisted of PBMCs, taken before nivolumab (anti-PD-1) treatment. All receptors derive from a person aged 40 to 85 with oral cavity squamous cell carcinoma.

The chain couples TRBV28 to TRBJ2-7; no reliable D call. Deletions cut 7 bases from V and 1 base from J, with 11 bases between. Per the germline V gene, CDR1 is MDHEN and CDR2 is SYDVKM. The length of the CDR3 is 13 residues. CDR3 sequence: CASTRARSYEQYF. The CDR3 DNA reads TGTGCCAGCACCCGGGCGAGGTCCTACGAGCAGTACTTC.

The rearrangement links TRBV6-1 to TRBJ1-2, with D maybe TRBD1 (6 bases). CDR1 and CDR2 (germline): MNHNS, SASEGT. This CDR3 has 15 residues. V was pared by 6 bases and J by 2 bases, with 16 bases between. The CDR3 sequence is CASRPNRESNYGYTF. The DNA for the CDR3 is TGTGCCAGCAGGCCTAACAGGGAGTCCAACTATGGCTACACCTTC.

V gene TRBV7-9 combines with J gene TRBJ1-5, with D hard to call. Germline CDR1 and CDR2: SEHNR and FQNEAQ (reference sequence). This CDR3 region has 12 residues. V was clipped by 2 bases and J by 5 bases, with 4 bases between them. The CDR3 DNA is TGTGCCAGCAGCTTACAGGATCAGCCCCAGCATTTT. Translated: CASSLQDQPQHF.

The chain uses TRBV11-3 and TRBJ2-3; 8 positions match TRBD2. CDR1 is SGHNT, CDR2 YENEEA, per germline. CDR3 size: 16 residues. Losses at the gene ends were 1 base for V and 2 bases for J; bases not matched to a gene: 5. The chain's CDR3 is CASSLGKRENTDTQYF. The CDR3 DNA follows: TGTGCCAGCAGCTTAGGCAAGCGGGAGAACACAGATACGCAGTATTTT.

This chain links TRBV10-3 with TRBJ1-1; D is unresolved. The CDR3 is made up of 13 amino acids. Per the germline V gene, CDR1 is ENHRY and CDR2 is SYGVKD. Trimming took 4 bases from V and 1 from J, leaving 7 bases between them. CDR3 amino acids: CAISGRENTEAFF. The CDR3 nucleotides are TGTGCCATCAGTGGCCGGGAGAACACTGAAGCTTTCTTT.

The genes are TRBV6-6 and TRBJ1-2; D ambiguous. The CDR3 extends over 14 amino acids. V shed 5 bases and J shed 8 bases, with 18 bases lying between them. Germline V lookup: CDR1 MNHNY, CDR2 SVGAGI (reference sequence). CDR3 bases: TGTGCCAGCAGTCTGACACTAGCCCAGGCCGGCTACACCTTC. As protein: CASSLTLAQAGYTF.

The CDR3 DNA is TGTGCCAGCAGCCAAGGAGGCGGGAGCACCTACAATGAGCAGTTCTTC. It is translated as CASSQGGGSTYNEQFF. This rearrangement joins TRBV14 to TRBJ2-1; 7 bases align to TRBD2. The V gene end was trimmed by 1 base and the J gene end by 2 bases; junction bases not matched to a gene: 5. Germline CDR1 SGHDN, CDR2 FVKESK. The CDR3 is made up of 16 amino acids.

This clone occurred once. The chain couples TRBV30 to TRBJ1-5; TRBD1 agrees at 8 bases. CDR1 and CDR2 (germline): GTSNPN, SVGIG (reference sequence). Unmatched junction bases numbered 3, after V lost 2 bases and J lost 3 bases. CDR3 length equals 14 residues. The CDR3 region is CAWSRTGNNQPQHF. CDR3 DNA: TGTGCCTGGAGTCGGACAGGGAACAATCAGCCCCAGCATTTT.

A single count supports this clone. CDR3: CAWNVRRAETQYF. CDR3 DNA sequence: TGTGCCTGGAATGTAAGACGAGCAGAGACCCAGTACTTC. The chain combines TRBV30 with TRBJ2-5; no clear D gene. Per germline, CDR1 GTSNPN and CDR2 SVGIG (reference sequence). The CDR3 totals 13 residues. Between the trimmed V and J ends, which lost 4 bases and 4 bases, there was a span of 13 bases.

The CDR3 loop reads CAWSLGSRGLAFF. The CDR3 coding sequence is TGTGCCTGGAGCCTGGGTTCACGGGGGCTGGCTTTCTTT. The chain recombines TRBV30 with TRBJ1-1; tentatively, D is TRBD1 (6 bases). The V end lost 3 bases, the J end lost 11 bases, and 19 bases lay between the germline ends. Germline V CDR1 and CDR2: GTSNPN, SVGIG (reference sequence). The CDR3 totals 13 residues.

This chain links TRBV5-4 with TRBJ1-4; D not certain. V was cut by 2 bases and J by 0 bases, with 8 bases left in between. This CDR3 is 15 amino acids long. Germline CDR1 and CDR2: SGHNT and YYREEE (reference sequence). CDR3 in amino acids: CASSFSGTTNEKLFF. CDR3 nucleotide sequence: TGTGCCAGCAGCTTCTCGGGAACAACTAATGAAAAACTGTTTTTT.

The J gene is TRBJ1-4, the V gene TRBV28, with TRBD1 identical over 7 bases. Trimming cost V 6 bases and J 5 bases; bases outside gene matches: 12. The CDR3 runs 16 residues. Germline V gene lookup returns CDR1 MDHEN and CDR2 SYDVKM. DNA for the CDR3: TGTGCCAGCAGCCCAATCGGACAGGCCCGAAATGAAAAACTGTTTTTT. Translating it yields CASSPIGQARNEKLFF.

V gene TRBV11-2 combines with J gene TRBJ1-1, with D uncertain. Germline V gene data show CDR1 as SGHAT and CDR2 as FQNNGV. The CDR3 is 14 amino acids. V lost 1 base to trimming and J lost 0 bases, with 6 bases between them. The CDR3 DNA reads as TGTGCCAGCAGCTTAGCGCGGATGAACACTGAAGCTTTCTTT. Amino acids: CASSLARMNTEAFF.

The chain couples TRBV11-2 to TRBJ2-5; 9 nucleotides agree with TRBD2. The CDR3 extends over 16 amino acids. CDR1 is SGHAT and CDR2 is FQNNGV in the germline V gene. The V gene end was trimmed by 6 bases and the J gene end by 2 bases; junction bases not matched to a gene: 10. The CDR3 DNA reads TGTGCCAGCAGGCACCAAGGGCGGGGGGGTCAAGAGACCCAGTACTTC. Translated: CASRHQGRGGQETQYF.